This TCR beta chain was sequenced for a study of cytomegalovirus exposure and HLA in healthy donors. Regarding the study as a whole: Later analysis showed TCR association rates varying by HLA locus, highest for DRB1 and lowest for HLA-C. Across donors, presence/absence analyses took sequencing depth to be roughly uniform. Rare TCR sequences predominated, though certain public TCRs were found in many donors.

PCR used 60 Vbeta primers and 13 Jbeta primers. Using immunoSEQ multiplex PCR, the repertoire was profiled, and TCRdb retains in-frame clones only, with some absent. The profile shows fewer than 150,000 clones, roughly four fifths of them singletons. V was clipped by 3 bases and J by 1 base, with 13 bases between them. CDR3 length: 15 residues. Per the germline V gene, CDR1 is SGHAT and CDR2 is FQNNGV. About this clone itself: Its antigen is currently unknown.

Everyone who donated was a healthy bone marrow donor. The rearrangement links TRBV11-2 to TRBJ2-7; tentatively, D is TRBD2 (6 bases). The sample comprised PBMCs. The receptor was derived from a man aged 25-45 years in good health and CMV-seronegative. The CDR3 reads CASSFSGDRSYEQYF. The CDR3 DNA is TGTGCCAGCAGCTTTTCGGGGGATCGGTCCTACGAGCAGTACTTC.